This passage covers 24 T cell receptor beta chains from one sample sequenced in a study of cytomegalovirus exposure and HLA in healthy donors. PCR employed 60 Vbeta and 13 Jbeta primers. Generated by immunoSEQ multiplex PCR, the TCRdb table keeps only in-frame clones and is missing some. The table includes over 100,000 clones, about four fifths detected once. Specimen: PBMCs. The receptors derive from a woman aged 25 to 39 in good health and CMV-seronegative.

J is TRBJ1-6 and V is TRBV5-6; the match to TRBD1 covers 7 bases. The CDR3 contains 14 residues. V was clipped by 4 bases and J by 8 bases; unmatched bases: 6. Germline V gives CDR1 SGHDT, CDR2 YYEEEE. This CDR3 is CASSTRQGDSPLHF. DNA of the CDR3: TGTGCCAGCAGCACCAGACAGGGAGATTCACCCCTCCACTTT.

This chain links TRBV5-4 with TRBJ1-1; weak D call: TRBD1 (6 bases). Germline lookup yields CDR1 SGHNT and CDR2 YYREEE (reference sequence). Between the trimmed V and J ends, which lost 4 bases and 4 bases, there was a span of 17 bases. There are 15 residues in the CDR3. Here the CDR3 reads CASSTTPDSATEAFF. DNA for the CDR3: TGTGCCAGCAGCACGACCCCGGACAGTGCCACTGAAGCTTTCTTT.

This chain uses TRBV6-6 with TRBJ2-5; TRBD2 might be the D (5 bases). The J call is uncertain, as TRBJ2-7 better fits the DNA end. CDR3 length equals 15 residues. Germline lookup yields CDR1 MNHNY and CDR2 SVGAGI (reference sequence). CDR3 DNA sequence: TGTGCCAGCAGACGGTACGGGGATTTGAGGTACGAGCAGTACTTC. Amino acids: CASRRYGDLRYEQYF.

The V call is TRBV4-2, the J call TRBJ2-5, with 10 bases identical to TRBD2. This CDR3 spans 20 amino acids. The junction had 14 bases not matched to a gene; V was cut back by 0 bases and J by 1 base. The germline CDR1 and CDR2 sequences are LGHNA and YNFKEQ. The CDR3, as DNA: TGTGCCAGCAGCCAAGAGCCCCTTTCCCGGGCTAGCGGGGGCCAAGAGACCCAGTACTTC. It codes for CASSQEPLSRASGGQETQYF.

In its sample, this clone was seen once. For the CDR3, the DNA is TGTGCTAGTGGTTCGGGACTAGCGGGAGGGCAATTGTACTTC. Its translation: CASGSGLAGGQLYF. The V gene is TRBV12-5, the J gene TRBJ2-7; 16 positions match TRBD2. V was clipped by 4 bases and J by 12 bases; unmatched bases: 6. Germline V gene data show CDR1 as LGHNT and CDR2 as FRNRAP. There are 14 residues in the CDR3.

This chain uses TRBV10-1 with TRBJ2-1; a possible D gene is TRBD2 (6 bases). This CDR3 comprises 12 residues. Trimming pared 2 bases from V and 8 bases from J, leaving 7 bases between. CDR1 is WNHNN and CDR2 is SYGVQD in the germline V gene (reference sequence). The CDR3 DNA reads TGCGCCAGCAGTGAGGGAGGGTATGAGCAGTTCTTC. Translating gives CASSEGGYEQFF.

V and J are TRBV19 and TRBJ2-1; possible D gene TRBD2, 7 bases. CDR1 is LNHDA, CDR2 SQIVND, per germline (reference sequence). V was shortened by 7 bases and J by 6 bases, with 22 bases between the two germline ends. The CDR3 has 16 amino acids. The CDR3 protein is CASTTRGRGSGNEQFF. In DNA form, the CDR3 reads TGTGCCAGTACCACGCGGGGGCGGGGTTCGGGCAATGAGCAGTTCTTC.

This chain joins TRBV9 and TRBJ2-1; a weak D match, TRBD2 (5 bases). The CDR3 has 15 amino acids. Trimming stripped 7 bases from V and 0 bases from J, with 14 bases between. The germline gives CDR1 SGDLS, CDR2 YYNGEE. The CDR3 spells CASSYVAGSYNEQFF. The CDR3 DNA follows: TGTGCCAGCTCCTACGTGGCGGGCTCCTACAATGAGCAGTTCTTC. Full variable domain (remainder filled in from reference TRBV9 and TRBJ2-1): DSGVTQTPKHLITATGQRVTLRCSPRSGDLSVYWYQQSLDQGLQFLIQYYNGEERAKGNILERFSAQQFPDLHSELNLSSLELGDSALYFCASSYVAGSYNEQFFGPGTRLTVL.

In this sample, this clone turned up a few times. V gene TRBV5-6 combines with J gene TRBJ1-1; 7 bases are a match to TRBD1. The CDR3 spans 16 residues. Germline V gene data show CDR1 as SGHDT and CDR2 as YYEEEE. The ends lost 6 bases at V and 3 bases at J; junction bases unmatched: 14. The CDR3 is CASTPTGASWYTEAFF. The DNA of the CDR3 is TGTGCCAGCACCCCAACAGGGGCGTCTTGGTACACTGAAGCTTTCTTT.

The chain recombines TRBV7-2 with TRBJ2-3; 11 positions match TRBD2. With 4 bases clipped from V and 5 bases from J, the junction kept 14 bases outside the gene matches. The length of the CDR3 is 18 residues. CDR1 is SGHTA, CDR2 FQGNSA, per germline. CDR3 protein: CASSSGRGSGRAKDTQYF. CDR3 in DNA: TGTGCCAGCAGCTCAGGGCGGGGTAGCGGGAGGGCCAAAGATACGCAGTATTTT.

The chain couples TRBV2 to TRBJ2-3, with no clear D. The germline gives CDR1 SNHLY, CDR2 FYNNEI. V was pared by 3 bases and J by 13 bases, with 11 bases between. The CDR3 runs 11 residues. Here the CDR3 reads CASSEERPKYF. In nucleotides, the CDR3 is TGTGCCAGCAGTGAGGAGAGACCGAAGTATTTT.

The rearrangement links TRBV27 to TRBJ2-7; 7 nucleotides match TRBD2. The V segment lost 4 bases and the J segment 2 bases; nucleotides outside the gene matches: 5. This CDR3 comprises 14 residues. Germline CDR1 is MNHEY and CDR2 is SMNVEV (reference sequence). The CDR3 bases are TGTGCCAGCAGTTGGAGCGGGAATACCTACGAGCAGTACTTC. Encoded protein: CASSWSGNTYEQYF.

This chain joins TRBV19 and TRBJ2-5; tentatively, D is TRBD1 (5 bases). Germline assignment: CDR1 LNHDA and CDR2 SQIVND (reference sequence). The CDR3 loop spans 14 amino acids. V lost 5 bases to trimming and J lost 2 bases, with 12 bases between them. Here the CDR3 reads CASSRTGMQETQYF. CDR3 DNA: TGTGCCAGTAGTCGAACAGGCATGCAAGAGACCCAGTACTTC.

J is TRBJ2-5 and V is TRBV19; perhaps TRBD1 as D (6 bases). Matching the DNA end better, TRBJ2-7 makes the J call doubtful. The CDR3 loop spans 13 amino acids. Germline loops: CDR1 LNHDA, CDR2 SQIVND (reference sequence). The CDR3 region has the DNA TGTGCCAGTAGCCCACAGGGAATCTACGAGCAGTACTTC. It yields the protein CASSPQGIYEQYF.

This chain uses TRBV4-2 with TRBJ2-2, with 9 bases lining up with TRBD1. CDR1 and CDR2 (germline): LGHNA, YNFKEQ. V lost 5 bases to trimming and J lost 7 bases; unmatched junction nucleotides: 11. The CDR3 is 16 residues long. The CDR3 protein is CASSLTGGPRGGELFF. The CDR3 DNA sequence: TGTGCCAGCAGCTTAACAGGGGGCCCCCGGGGCGGGGAGCTGTTTTTT.

This clone came up a few times. V gene TRBV5-4 combines with J gene TRBJ2-7; 8 bases agree with TRBD1. This CDR3 is 16 amino acids long. V shed 3 bases, J shed 0 bases, and the junction held 8 bases outside the gene matches. From germline, CDR1 is SGHNT and CDR2 YYREEE (reference sequence). The CDR3 DNA sequence: TGTGCCAGCAGCTCAGGGAGGACAGGGAGCTCCTACGAGCAGTACTTC. Amino acids: CASSSGRTGSSYEQYF.

The chain recombines TRBV5-6 with TRBJ2-7; 7 positions agree with TRBD1. V shed 3 bases, J shed 3 bases, and the junction held 15 bases outside the gene matches. Germline CDR1 SGHDT, CDR2 YYEEEE. The CDR3 has 17 amino acids. CDR3 amino acids: CASSSGKDRTNFYEQYF. The DNA of the CDR3 is TGTGCCAGCAGCTCGGGTAAGGACAGGACAAACTTCTACGAGCAGTACTTC.

J is TRBJ1-2 and V is TRBV30; 9 positions match TRBD1. Germline V lookup: CDR1 GTSNPN, CDR2 SVGIG (reference sequence). CDR3 size: 12 residues. V was pared by 4 bases and J by 5 bases, with 2 bases of the junction left unmatched. This CDR3 is CAWTGTGYGYTF. CDR3 DNA sequence: TGTGCCTGGACCGGGACAGGGTATGGCTACACCTTC.

The sample holds one count of this clone. The chain has TRBV2 and TRBJ1-1; TRBD1 is a possible D gene (5 bases). CDR3 length equals 13 residues. With 7 bases removed from V and 4 bases from J, the gap between germline ends came to 13 bases. From germline, CDR1 is SNHLY and CDR2 FYNNEI. As DNA, the CDR3 is TGTGCCAGCACTAAAGGGGCAGGCACTGAAGCTTTCTTT. Its protein is CASTKGAGTEAFF.

The gene calls are TRBV5-1 and TRBJ1-5; TRBD1 matches at 8 bases. J gave up 6 bases and V 0 bases, and 5 bases lay outside the gene matches. The germline V gene encodes CDR1 SGHRS and CDR2 YFSETQ. The CDR3 extends over 15 amino acids. CDR3 bases: TGCGCCAGCAGCTTGGCGACAGGGGAAGGTCAGCCCCAGCATTTT. As protein: CASSLATGEGQPQHF.

The sample holds a few counts of this clone. The rearrangement links TRBV15 to TRBJ1-5; a possible D gene is TRBD1 (5 bases). The V gene lost 0 bases and the J gene lost 4 bases, with 7 bases spanning the gap. CDR1 is LNHNV, CDR2 YYDKDF, per germline (reference sequence). The CDR3 consists of 14 residues. This chain's CDR3 is CATSRDPGNQPQHF. In nucleotides, the CDR3 is TGTGCCACCAGCAGAGATCCAGGGAATCAGCCCCAGCATTTT.

This chain joins TRBV28 and TRBJ2-5; no firm D call. TRBJ2-7 matches the DNA end more closely, so the J call is doubtful. Germline values: CDR1 MDHEN, CDR2 SYDVKM. This CDR3 comprises 14 residues. CDR3 region: CASSLVLRAYEQYF. The CDR3 DNA sequence: TGTGCCAGCAGTTTAGTCCTACGAGCCTACGAGCAGTACTTC.

V is TRBV7-2 and J is TRBJ2-3; 7 nucleotides align to TRBD2. Trimming cost V 1 base and J 2 bases; bases outside gene matches: 3. The CDR3 consists of 15 residues. From germline, CDR1 is SGHTA and CDR2 FQGNSA. The DNA of the CDR3 is TGTGCCAGCAGCTTAGAGGCGGGAGTCACAGATACGCAGTATTTT. It is translated as CASSLEAGVTDTQYF.

This clone was detected a few times. The chain recombines TRBV7-9 with TRBJ2-3; TRBD2 matches at 9 bases. CDR1 and CDR2 (germline): SEHNR, FQNEAQ (reference sequence). The CDR3 extends over 17 amino acids. V shed 0 bases and J 4 bases; nucleotides not matched to a gene: 8. This CDR3 reads CASSLAFSGSGADTQYF. CDR3 coding DNA: TGTGCCAGCAGCTTAGCCTTTAGCGGGAGCGGCGCAGATACGCAGTATTTT.